This T cell receptor beta chain was obtained from a study of cytomegalovirus exposure and HLA in healthy donors. PCR amplification relied on 60 Vbeta primers (plus 13 Jbeta primers). TCRdb's table, derived via immunoSEQ multiplex PCR, lists solely in-frame clones and lacks some. Altogether about 120,000 clones are present, 65% to 80% being singletons, with the ten largest covering roughly 3.1%. Study-wide findings and caveats: An analysis was carried out later, and it reportedly showed fewer N-insertions in an Asian-associated ancestry cluster than the approximately 610-donor mean.

V gave up 5 bases and J gave up 5 bases, with 13 bases separating them. Germline V lookup: CDR1 LNHDA, CDR2 SQIVND (reference sequence). The CDR3 runs to 13 residues. As for this clone: The antigen is unknown.

The V and J genes are TRBV19 and TRBJ2-7; no definite D call. The source material was PBMCs. This sequence was found in a man aged 30 to 45 in good health and CMV-seronegative. The CDR3 nucleotides read TGTGCCAGTAGTCCCCAGCCGGGTCACGAGCAGTACTTC. Its protein product is CASSPQPGHEQYF.